This record concerns one TCR beta chain sequence. Study processing details: How many nucleated cells were present was estimated from reference gene primer amplification. The method was immunoSEQ multiplex PCR; TCRdb's version includes in-frame clones alone and lacks a portion of them. V and J calls and clone size are given by that table; D and trimming were obtained from the DNA. The sample consists of hundreds of thousands of clones, around nine tenths of them appearing once. The sample comes from a study of blood T cell repertoires in COVID-19. Study information: Specimens from acute and convalescent COVID-19 originated in the United States, Italy and Spain. The cDNA or gDNA used as material had been derived from T cells, B-cell-depleted T cells, or PBMCs.

CDR1 is KGHSH and CDR2 is LQKENI in the germline V gene. V dropped 0 bases and J dropped 6; count of bases not matched to a gene: 8. This CDR3 is built from 17 residues. This clonotype was obtained from a woman aged 60-70 years with acute or convalescent COVID-19. The V gene is TRBV18, the J gene TRBJ2-5, with TRBD1 matching over 12 bases. The sample taken for sequencing was peripheral blood. In nucleotides, the CDR3 is TGTGCCAGCTCACCACCAGAGGGACAGGGGGCGGTGAAGACCCAGTACTTC. It specifies CASSPPEGQGAVKTQYF.